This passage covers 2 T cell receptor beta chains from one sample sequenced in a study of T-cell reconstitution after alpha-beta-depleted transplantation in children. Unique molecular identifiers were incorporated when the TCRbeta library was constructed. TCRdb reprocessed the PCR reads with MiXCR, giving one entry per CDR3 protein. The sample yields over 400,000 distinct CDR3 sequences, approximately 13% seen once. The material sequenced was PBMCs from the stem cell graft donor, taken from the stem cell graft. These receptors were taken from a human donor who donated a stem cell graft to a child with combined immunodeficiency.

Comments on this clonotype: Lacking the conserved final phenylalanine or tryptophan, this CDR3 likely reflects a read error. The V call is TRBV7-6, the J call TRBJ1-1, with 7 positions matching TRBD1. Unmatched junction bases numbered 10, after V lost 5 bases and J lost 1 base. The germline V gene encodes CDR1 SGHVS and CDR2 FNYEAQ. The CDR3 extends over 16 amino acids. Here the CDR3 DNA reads TGTGCCAGCAGCGTAGTAGGGGGCGCTGGGAACACTGAAGCTTTCTGT. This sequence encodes CASSVVGGAGNTEAFC.

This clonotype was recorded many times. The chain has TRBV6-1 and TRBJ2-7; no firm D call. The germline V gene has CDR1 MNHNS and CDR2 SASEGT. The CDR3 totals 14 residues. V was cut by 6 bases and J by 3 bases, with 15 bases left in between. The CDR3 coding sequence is TGTGCCAGCAGCCGAGACACCAATCGCTACGAGCAGTACTTC. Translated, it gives CASSRDTNRYEQYF.